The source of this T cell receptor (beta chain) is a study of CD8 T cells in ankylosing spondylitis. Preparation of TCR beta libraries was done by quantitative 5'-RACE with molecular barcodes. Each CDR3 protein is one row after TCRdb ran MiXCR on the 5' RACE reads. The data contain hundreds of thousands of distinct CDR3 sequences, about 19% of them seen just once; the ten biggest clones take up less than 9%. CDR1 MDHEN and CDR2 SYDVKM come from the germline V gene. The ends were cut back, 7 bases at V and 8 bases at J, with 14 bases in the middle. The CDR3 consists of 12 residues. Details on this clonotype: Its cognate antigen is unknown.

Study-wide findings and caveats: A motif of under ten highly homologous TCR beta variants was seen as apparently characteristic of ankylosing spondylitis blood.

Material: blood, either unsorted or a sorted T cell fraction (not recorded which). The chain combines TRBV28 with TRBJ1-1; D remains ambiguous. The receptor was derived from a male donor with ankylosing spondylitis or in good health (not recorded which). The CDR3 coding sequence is TGTGCCAGCATTTCCGGGCCCTCGGAAGCTTTCTTT. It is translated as CASISGPSEAFF.